These 7 T cell receptor beta chains were sequenced from one sample in a study of molecular identifiers for immune sequencing clone quantification. In TCRdb, the PCR reads were re-called with MiXCR into one record per CDR3 protein. The table shows a few hundred thousand distinct CDR3 sequences, with about 22% occurring only once. The sequenced sample was naive CD8+ T cells from blood, with Jurkat cell RNA spiked in. Noted subset: FACS-sorted CD8+CD4-CCR7+CD45RA+ naive T cells. All receptors derive from a human donor in good health. Some libraries in this study had Jurkat cell RNA spiked in.

Many counts were recorded for this clonotype. The chain carries TRBV29-1 and TRBJ2-1; D gene ambiguous. The ends were cut back, 5 bases at V and 4 bases at J, with 18 bases in the middle. The germline V gene has CDR1 SQVTM and CDR2 ANQGSEA. This CDR3 region has 15 residues. CDR3: CSVQYPRLSYNEQFF. Here the CDR3 DNA reads TGCAGCGTTCAATACCCAAGGCTCTCTTACAATGAGCAGTTCTTC.

This rearrangement joins TRBV3-1 to TRBJ2-2, with 7 bases identical to TRBD2. The CDR3 is made up of 17 amino acids. V dropped 0 bases and J dropped 0; count of bases not matched to a gene: 4. Germline values: CDR1 LGHDT, CDR2 YNNKEL (reference sequence). Here the CDR3 reads CASSQEGLAANTGELFF. The CDR3 region has the DNA TGTGCCAGCAGCCAAGAGGGTCTAGCGGCGAACACCGGGGAGCTGTTTTTT.

As regards this clonotype: A much larger clone lies a single base off, so this may be a read error. This chain connects TRBV7-2 to TRBJ1-4; tentatively, D is TRBD1 (5 bases). The CDR3 has 15 amino acids. From germline, CDR1 is SGHTA and CDR2 FQGNSA. The CDR3 bases are TGTGCCAGCAGCTTAGCGCGGTCAGGGTATGAAGAACTGTTTTTT. Protein product: CASSLARSGYEELFF.

This clonotype was detected ten times or more. The chain combines TRBV28 with TRBJ2-7; D remains unclear. Trimming pared 3 bases from V and 7 bases from J, leaving 13 bases between. CDR3 length: 13 amino acids. Germline loops: CDR1 MDHEN, CDR2 SYDVKM. As DNA, the CDR3 is TGTGCCAGCAGTTTCCGTAACGTTAGGGAGCAGTACTTC. Protein: CASSFRNVREQYF. Full variable domain (outside the CDR3, taken from reference TRBV28 and TRBJ2-7): DVKVTQSSRYLVKRTGEKVFLECVQDMDHENMFWYRQDPGLGLRLIYFSYDVKMKEKGDIPEGYSVSREKKERFSLILESASTNQTSMYLCASSFRNVREQYFGPGTRLTVT.

This clonotype was detected only a few times. V usage is TRBV7-2 and J usage is TRBJ2-3; 11 nucleotides line up with TRBD2. The V gene's germline CDR1 is SGHTA and CDR2 FQGNSA. The CDR3 consists of 16 residues. V was clipped by 3 bases and J by 4 bases; unmatched bases: 6. This CDR3 is CASSFTSGSGADTQYF. In nucleotides, the CDR3 is TGTGCCAGCAGCTTCACTAGCGGGAGTGGGGCAGATACGCAGTATTTT.

The genes are TRBV19 and TRBJ2-2; a weak D match, TRBD1 (5 bases). Germline values: CDR1 LNHDA, CDR2 SQIVND (reference sequence). The length of the CDR3 is 15 residues. The ends were cut back, 3 bases at V and 1 base at J, with 9 bases in the middle. The CDR3 spells CASSIVTGNTGELFF. Here the CDR3 DNA reads TGTGCCAGTAGTATTGTCACAGGGAACACCGGGGAGCTGTTTTTT.

This clonotype occurred many times. The rearrangement uses TRBV13 and TRBJ2-3, with 11 bases identical to TRBD1. The CDR3 sequence is 17 residues long. Trimming removed 1 base from V and 2 bases from J; junction bases left unmatched: 5. Germline V gene sequence: CDR1 PRHDT, CDR2 FYEKMQ (reference sequence). CDR3 region: CASSLAGTGGYTDTQYF. The CDR3 DNA follows: TGTGCCAGCAGCTTAGCTGGGACAGGGGGGTACACAGATACGCAGTATTTT. Full variable domain (outside the CDR3, taken from reference TRBV13 and TRBJ2-3): AAGVIQSPRHLIKEKRETATLKCYPIPRHDTVYWYQQGPGQDPQFLISFYEKMQSDKGSIPDRFSAQQFSDYHSELNMSSLELGDSALYFCASSLAGTGGYTDTQYFGPGTRLTVL.